This T cell receptor (beta chain) appears in the sequencing data of a study of blood T cell repertoires in COVID-19. Overall study: PBMCs, B-cell-depleted T cells, or T cells were the source of the cDNA or gDNA that made up the material.

Per the study methods: Estimation of nucleated cell counts relied on the amplification of reference gene primers. Only in-frame clones appear in the TCRdb table, and some are missing; sequencing was by immunoSEQ multiplex PCR. D and trimming come from the DNA, and the V and J calls and clone size come from that table. The table includes under 200,000 clones, 65% to 85% detected once. Looked up from germline, CDR1 is SGHDN and CDR2 is FVKESK. V lost 4 bases and J lost 6; bases outside the gene matches: 7. CDR3 size: 17 residues. J is TRBJ2-4 and V is TRBV14; 15 bases fit TRBD2. Material for sequencing was peripheral blood. This sequence was found in a woman of 80 years or more with active or convalescent COVID-19. This CDR3 is CASSPMGTSGGLNIQYF. The CDR3 nucleotides are TGTGCCAGCAGCCCCATGGGGACTAGCGGGGGGTTAAACATTCAGTACTTC.